The 28 T cell receptor beta chains reported below all come from one sample, sequenced in a study of regulatory T cells in long-lasting Graves disease. CDR3-region Arm-PCR and iRepertoire HTBI primers produced the TCR beta libraries. A single record per CDR3 protein comes from TCRdb applying MiXCR to the multiplex PCR reads. The profile covers more than 400,000 distinct CDR3 sequences, with about 16% appearing a single time and roughly 10% taken by the ten largest. The sample's time point: newly diagnosed GD, antithyroid drugs for less than 3 months. From PBMCs, RNA was extracted and then used to make the TCR library. This sample also appeared in a second study, on T cells in Graves' hyperthyroidism and ophthalmopathy.

Sequencing used peripheral blood mononuclear cells (PBMCs), obtained at new diagnosis, from a patient treated with antithyroid drugs. The receptor source for this set is a woman aged 25 to 39 with Graves disease.

This clonotype was detected ten times or more. The chain recombines TRBV20-1 with TRBJ2-5; 13 positions agree with TRBD2. J lost 0 bases, V lost 3 bases, and 10 bases had no gene match. Germline V gene sequence: CDR1 DFQATT, CDR2 SNEGSKA (reference sequence). CDR3 length: 18 residues. CDR3 amino acids: CSASPFLLAGGYQETQYF. For the CDR3, the DNA is TGCAGTGCTAGCCCCTTCCTACTAGCGGGAGGGTACCAAGAGACCCAGTACTTC.

This clonotype was observed a few times. V is TRBV10-1 and J is TRBJ2-5; 9 bases agree with TRBD2. Germline values: CDR1 WNHNN, CDR2 SYGVQD (reference sequence). The CDR3 has 16 residues. J lost 5 bases, V lost 2 bases, and 9 bases had no gene match. The CDR3: CASSELSGSELETQYF. The CDR3 bases are TGCGCCAGCAGTGAGCTTAGCGGGAGCGAGTTGGAGACCCAGTACTTC.

Note on this clonotype: Likely a read error: the CDR3 ends without its conserved phenylalanine or tryptophan. The chain recombines TRBV9 with TRBJ1-1; D not certain. Trimming took 0 bases from V and 0 from J, leaving 6 bases between them. This CDR3 is 14 amino acids long. Germline CDR1 reads SGDLS; CDR2 reads YYNGEE. CDR3 amino acids: CASSVAVLNTEAFS. CDR3 coding DNA: TGTGCCAGCAGCGTAGCCGTTTTGAACACTGAAGCTTTCTCT.

This clonotype was observed at least ten times. V gene TRBV5-6 combines with J gene TRBJ2-1; 14 nucleotides match TRBD2. The trim removed 4 bases at V and 13 bases at J, leaving 7 bases unmatched. The germline gives CDR1 SGHDT, CDR2 YYEEEE. CDR3 length: 14 amino acids. CDR3 in DNA: TGTGCCAGCAGCCCGGGACTAGCGGGAGTAGATCAGTTCTTC. Its translation is CASSPGLAGVDQFF.

This clonotype has ten or more counts. V and J are TRBV10-3 and TRBJ1-5; D is perhaps TRBD1 (5 bases). The CDR3 length is 14 residues. The V end lost 2 bases, the J end lost 6 bases, and 11 bases lay between the germline ends. CDR1 is ENHRY, CDR2 SYGVKD, per germline. CDR3 in DNA: TGTGCCATCAGTGAGAGGGGTAACACTCAGCCCCAGCATTTT. This codes for CAISERGNTQPQHF.

This clonotype was recorded at least ten times. This chain connects TRBV10-3 to TRBJ2-7; TRBD1 matches at 7 bases. Trimming removed 11 bases from V and 0 bases from J; junction bases left unmatched: 10. The germline gives CDR1 ENHRY, CDR2 SYGVKD. The CDR3 has 14 amino acids. For the CDR3, the DNA is TGTGCCGCACATACCGGGACAGCCTCCTACGAGCAGTACTTC. Encoded protein: CAAHTGTASYEQYF.

V and J are TRBV18 and TRBJ1-6; D ambiguous. The CDR3 is 18 residues long. CDR1 and CDR2 from the germline V gene are KGHSH and LQKENI. Trimming stripped 3 bases from V and 9 bases from J, with 24 bases between. The CDR3 nucleotides read TGTGCCAGCTCACCCACCGGCGCCTCGAACGTGGGAGGTTCACCCCTCCACTTT. Amino acids: CASSPTGASNVGGSPLHF.

This clonotype was seen many times. This rearrangement joins TRBV18 to TRBJ1-1; the D gene is possibly TRBD1 (6 bases). Germline V gene data show CDR1 as KGHSH and CDR2 as LQKENI. Trimming stripped 6 bases from V and 7 bases from J, with 18 bases between. This CDR3 comprises 14 residues. CDR3 bases: TGTGCCAGCTCGCGTGGGCGGGGGCGGGATGAAGCTTTCTTT. Protein: CASSRGRGRDEAFF.

As to this clonotype: One base away lies a much larger clone, so this may be a sequencing read error. The chain employs TRBV12-3 or TRBV12-4 and TRBJ2-2; D remains ambiguous. The CDR3 runs 13 residues. This CDR3 reads CASGFNSLGELFF. The CDR3 DNA is TGTGCCAGCGGTTTCAACAGTCTCGGGGAGCTGTTTTTT.

This clonotype was counted between two and nine times. This rearrangement joins TRBV11-2 to TRBJ2-3; D is unresolved. CDR1 SGHAT and CDR2 FQNNGV come from the germline V gene. CDR3 length: 16 amino acids. Trimming removed 0 bases from V and 4 bases from J, with 14 bases in between. CDR3: CASSLDLDTEADTQYF. The CDR3 DNA sequence: TGTGCCAGCAGCTTAGATCTGGATACCGAGGCAGATACGCAGTATTTT.

This clonotype was seen ten or more times. The CDR3 nucleotides read TGCGCCAGCAGCCAAGATTTGAGGACAGGGGCCTCTGGGGCCAACGTCCTGACTTTC. Its translation is CASSQDLRTGASGANVLTF. The rearrangement links TRBV4-1 to TRBJ2-6; TRBD1 aligns across 9 bases. The trim removed 0 bases at V and 0 bases at J, leaving 6 bases unmatched. The CDR3 spans 19 residues. The V gene's germline CDR1 is MGHRA and CDR2 YSYEKL.

A few counts support this clonotype. The chain recombines TRBV19 with TRBJ2-2; 9 nucleotides agree with TRBD1. The CDR3 consists of 18 residues. V was clipped by 2 bases and J by 5 bases; unmatched bases: 12. CDR1 LNHDA and CDR2 SQIVND come from the germline V gene (reference sequence). The CDR3 region has the DNA TGTGCCAGTAGTATACGGACAGGGGAAGTGGCGAGGACCGGGGAGCTGTTTTTT. Encoded protein: CASSIRTGEVARTGELFF.

V usage is TRBV27 and J usage is TRBJ1-2; D unresolved. Germline V gives CDR1 MNHEY, CDR2 SMNVEV (reference sequence). V dropped 3 bases and J dropped 0 bases, with 8 bases sitting between them. This CDR3 has 14 amino acids. This chain's CDR3 is CASSFSQANYGYTF. The CDR3 nucleotides are TGTGCCAGCAGTTTTTCCCAGGCTAACTATGGCTACACCTTC.

The sample holds a few counts of this clonotype. The CDR3 loop reads CSVPWTETASGANVLTF. CDR3 in DNA: TGCAGCGTTCCCTGGACAGAGACCGCCTCTGGGGCCAACGTCCTGACTTTC. J is TRBJ2-6 and V is TRBV29-1, with D perhaps TRBD1 (6 bases). The CDR3 is 17 residues long. CDR1 and CDR2 (germline): SQVTM, ANQGSEA. V lost 5 bases and J lost 0, with 17 bases in between.

This clonotype came up many times. The chain employs TRBV20-1 and TRBJ2-7; 7 bases agree with TRBD2. J gave up 2 bases and V 3 bases, and 10 bases lay outside the gene matches. This CDR3 contains 15 residues. The germline V gene encodes CDR1 DFQATT and CDR2 SNEGSKA (reference sequence). The CDR3 nucleotides are TGCAGTGCTAGGCGTGGTCTAGCGGCCCCCTACGAGCAGTACTTC. Translating it yields CSARRGLAAPYEQYF.

The rearrangement joins TRBV6-1 to TRBJ2-1; 7 positions agree with TRBD2. CDR1 and CDR2 from the germline V gene are MNHNS and SASEGT. CDR3 length: 11 residues. V lost 10 bases and J lost 5; bases outside the gene matches: 2. The CDR3 is CATRGDNEQFF. CDR3 DNA sequence: TGTGCCACTCGGGGGGACAATGAGCAGTTCTTC.

This clonotype was found many times. This rearrangement joins TRBV3-1 to TRBJ2-7; 10 nucleotides align to TRBD1. V lost 6 bases, J lost 5 bases, and 1 base stayed unmatched. The germline gives CDR1 LGHDT, CDR2 YNNKEL (reference sequence). This CDR3 is 12 amino acids long. In DNA, the CDR3 is TGTGCCAGCAGGACAGGGGGCAACGAGCAGTACTTC. Translation: CASRTGGNEQYF.

The rearrangement uses TRBV19 and TRBJ2-2, with TRBD2 matching over 10 bases. This CDR3 region has 16 residues. The germline V gene encodes CDR1 LNHDA and CDR2 SQIVND (reference sequence). V was pared by 3 bases and J by 4 bases, with 5 bases of the junction left unmatched. In nucleotides, the CDR3 is TGTGCCAGTAGTATCGCATCTAGCGGGAGCACCGGGGAGCTGTTTTTT. Residues: CASSIASSGSTGELFF.

This clonotype was counted ten times or more. This chain joins TRBV7-2 and TRBJ2-5; D gene uncertain. Trimming took off 2 bases at V and 7 bases at J, with 17 bases between the two ends. The CDR3 sequence is 15 residues long. Looked up from germline, CDR1 is SGHTA and CDR2 is FQGNSA. This chain's CDR3 is CASSLFIGVFGTQYF. The CDR3 region has the DNA TGTGCCAGCAGCTTATTCATAGGAGTTTTCGGGACCCAGTACTTC. Variable domain in full (rest from reference TRBV7-2 and TRBJ2-5): GAGVSQSPSNKVTEKGKDVELRCDPISGHTALYWYRQSLGQGLEFLIYFQGNSAPDKSGLPSDRFSAERTGGSVSTLTIQRTQQEDSAVYLCASSLFIGVFGTQYFGPGTRLLVL.

This clonotype was recorded at least ten times. The chain employs TRBV10-3 and TRBJ2-1, with D hard to call. This CDR3 has 16 residues. Trimming cost V 5 bases and J 6 bases, with 20 bases left between them. Germline CDR1 is ENHRY and CDR2 is SYGVKD. CDR3 protein: CAISPNRASPLNEQFF. CDR3 bases: TGTGCCATCAGTCCGAACCGGGCTTCGCCTCTCAATGAGCAGTTCTTC.

The chain combines TRBV19 with TRBJ2-3; 12 bases fit TRBD2. The CDR3 spans 17 residues. The V and J ends lost 5 bases and 6 bases, in that order; junction bases with no gene match: 12. Germline values: CDR1 LNHDA, CDR2 SQIVND (reference sequence). CDR3 sequence: CASSPDGLAGLGDTQYF. The CDR3 nucleotides read TGTGCCAGTAGTCCCGACGGACTAGCGGGGTTAGGGGATACGCAGTATTTT.

This clonotype was seen ten or more times. V gene TRBV30 combines with J gene TRBJ2-3, with D perhaps assigned TRBD1 or TRBD2 (6 bases each). Germline loops: CDR1 GTSNPN, CDR2 SVGIG (reference sequence). V was cut by 4 bases and J by 3 bases, with 17 bases left in between. The length of the CDR3 is 15 residues. In nucleotides, the CDR3 is TGTGCCTGGACCAGGGGCGGGGTCGGTACAGATACGCAGTATTTT. It encodes CAWTRGGVGTDTQYF.

This clonotype has at least ten counts. The J gene is TRBJ2-3, the V gene TRBV5-4, with D perhaps matching TRBD2 (6 bases). CDR3 size: 15 residues. CDR1 and CDR2 (germline): SGHNT, YYREEE (reference sequence). The ends were cut back, 0 bases at V and 2 bases at J, with 10 bases in the middle. In DNA form, the CDR3 reads TGTGCCAGCAGCTTGGGCGGGAAGAACACAGATACGCAGTATTTT. This translates into CASSLGGKNTDTQYF.

This clonotype was observed at least ten times. The chain employs TRBV7-3 and TRBJ1-5; D is uncertain. This CDR3 is built from 17 residues. The V gene lost 3 bases and the J gene lost 2 bases, with 17 bases spanning the gap. From germline, CDR1 is SGHTA and CDR2 FQGTGA. DNA of the CDR3: TGTGCCAGCAGCTTGGCGGCCGCTTCTCGTGGCAATCAGCCCCAGCATTTT. This sequence encodes CASSLAAASRGNQPQHF.

This clonotype was seen ten or more times. This rearrangement joins TRBV6-6 to TRBJ2-2, with TRBD2 matching over 7 bases. Germline trimming cut 0 bases from V and 7 bases from J; bases unmatched to any gene: 5. The germline gives CDR1 MNHNY, CDR2 SVGAGI (reference sequence). The CDR3 is 15 residues long. The CDR3 loop reads CASSYSIWGGGELFF. The DNA of the CDR3 is TGTGCCAGCAGTTACTCGATATGGGGGGGCGGGGAGCTGTTTTTT.

This clonotype was picked up many times. The gene calls are TRBV14 and TRBJ2-7, with TRBD1 matching 12 bases. Trimming cost V 6 bases and J 5 bases; bases outside gene matches: 2. The CDR3 totals 13 residues. CDR1 is SGHDN and CDR2 is FVKESK in the germline V gene. Here the CDR3 reads CASRGQGADEQYF. CDR3 coding DNA: TGTGCCAGCAGGGGACAGGGGGCCGACGAGCAGTACTTC.

This clonotype came up many times. The rearrangement links TRBV7-6 to TRBJ1-2; maybe TRBD1 (5 bases). This CDR3 region has 14 residues. Trimming removed 3 bases from V and 4 bases from J, with 12 bases in between. Germline V CDR1 and CDR2: SGHVS, FNYEAQ. The CDR3 sequence: CASSFETGSYGYTF. CDR3 DNA sequence: TGTGCCAGCAGCTTCGAAACAGGATCCTATGGCTACACCTTC. Full variable domain (missing parts from reference TRBV7-6 and TRBJ1-2): GAGVSQSPRYKVTKRGQDVALRCDPISGHVSLYWYRQALGQGPEFLTYFNYEAQQDKSGLPNDRFSAERPEGSISTLTIQRTEQRDSAMYRCASSFETGSYGYTFGSGTRLTVV.

The table lists this clonotype with a few counts. This clone may be a read error of a much larger clone one base away. CDR3 region: CSAREDRTNTEAFF. DNA of the CDR3: TGCAGTGCTAGAGAGGACAGGACGAACACTGAAGCTTTCTTT. The chain has TRBV20-1 and TRBJ1-1, with 7 nucleotides matching TRBD1. Germline values: CDR1 DFQATT, CDR2 SNEGSKA (reference sequence). The CDR3 contains 14 residues. The J segment lost 1 base and the V segment lost 0 bases, leaving 2 bases of the junction unmatched.